This T cell receptor (beta chain) was found in a study of response to subunit inactivated influenza vaccine listed by TCRdb under 2018. About the full investigation: The study used deep quantitative T cell receptor repertoire profiling to track responses to a trivalent subunit inactivated influenza vaccine. What the study reported, not specific to this receptor: The authors proposed that each seasonal influenza vaccination may bring in only a limited number of new T cells.

As encoded in the germline V gene, CDR1 is MDHEN while CDR2 is SYDVKM. V loses 4 bases of germline sequence and J loses 2 bases, and the interval between the two ends is 12 bases. From its cysteine to its phenylalanine, the CDR3 spans 14 amino acids. Of the read, only the CDR3 DNA is kept; its 42 bases are in frame from base 1. Library creation used RT-PCR. Sequencing instrument: Illumina HiSeq 2500. Starting from the raw public reads, TCRdb applied fastp trimming at Q25, assembled clones with MiXCR and retained in-frame beta chains. CDR3 protein sequences are deduplicated, and each keeps its most common genes and DNA. Across this sample there are more than 550,000 distinct CDR3 sequences, with about 10% seen only once. The ten biggest clones cover approximately 10% of the sample. Note on this clonotype: Its target antigen remains unknown. The sample holds no much larger clone one base away, and base qualities are not on file.

The input for sequencing was PBMCs from blood, taken on the day of vaccination. The receptor's source is a man aged 50 to 59 who received an inactivated influenza vaccine. Donor details come from another sample of the same person, matched by shared clones. The sequence is built from TRBV28 and TRBJ2-7; D gene: possibly TRBD2, on 5 matching bases. The CDR3 region has the sequence CASSYPGRTYEQYF. Here is the DNA: TGTGCCAGCAGTTATCCGGGAAGGACCTACGAGCAGTACTTC.